This T cell receptor beta chain was retrieved from a study of T cell responses to AZD1222 COVID-19 vaccine. Study-wide results and limits: Two doses of AZD1222 preceded a rise in Spike-specific TCR breadth and depth.

As regards this clone: Its antigen is not known.

Produced via immunoSEQ multiplex PCR; TCRdb's table is partial and in-frame only. The sample lists about 150,000 clones, around 93% occurring once. The length of the CDR3 is 16 residues. The germline V gene has CDR1 SGHRS and CDR2 YFSETQ. The ends lost 4 bases at V and 4 bases at J; junction bases unmatched: 11. The receptor was derived from an adult who received the AZD1222 COVID-19 vaccine. Material: peripheral blood, obtained 28 days after the second AZD1222 dose. The gene calls are TRBV5-1 and TRBJ1-2; TRBD1 matches at 9 bases. The CDR3 is CASSKSPGQGSYGYTF. Here the CDR3 DNA reads TGCGCCAGCAGCAAAAGCCCGGGACAGGGCAGCTATGGCTACACCTTC.